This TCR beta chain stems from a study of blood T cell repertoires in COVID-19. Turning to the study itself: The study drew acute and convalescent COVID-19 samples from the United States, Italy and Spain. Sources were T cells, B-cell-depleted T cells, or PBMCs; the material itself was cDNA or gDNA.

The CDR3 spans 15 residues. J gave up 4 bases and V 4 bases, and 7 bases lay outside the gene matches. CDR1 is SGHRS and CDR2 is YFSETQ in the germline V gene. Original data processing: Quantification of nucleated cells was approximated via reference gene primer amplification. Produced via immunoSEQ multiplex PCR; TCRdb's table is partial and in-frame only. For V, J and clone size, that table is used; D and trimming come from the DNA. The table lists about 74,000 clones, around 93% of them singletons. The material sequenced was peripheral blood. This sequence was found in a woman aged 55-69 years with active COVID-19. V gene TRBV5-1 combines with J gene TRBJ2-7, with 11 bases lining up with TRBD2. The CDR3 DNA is TGCGCCAGCAGCGGGTCTAGCGGGAGGTTGTACGAGCAGTACTTC. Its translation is CASSGSSGRLYEQYF.